These 29 T cell receptor beta chains came from one sample sequenced in a study of cytomegalovirus exposure and HLA in healthy donors. The PCR had 60 Vbeta and 13 Jbeta primers. The protocol was immunoSEQ multiplex PCR, while the TCRdb copy is restricted to in-frame clones and leaves out a portion. The data show 120,000 or so clones, with more than 70% seen just once and more than 0.2% held by the top ten. Specimen: PBMCs. The receptor source for this set is a man aged 45-65 years in good health and CMV-seronegative.

This rearrangement joins TRBV11-2 to TRBJ2-5; 7 bases align to TRBD2. J lost 2 bases, V lost 4 bases, and 13 bases had no gene match. The CDR3 runs 17 residues. Germline CDR1 and CDR2: SGHAT and FQNNGV. As DNA, the CDR3 is TGTGCCAGCAGCTCGACAAGAGCGGGGACTATGCAAGAGACCCAGTACTTC. It translates to CASSSTRAGTMQETQYF.

This clone was seen a handful of times. The V gene is TRBV19, the J gene TRBJ2-2; D might be TRBD1 (6 bases). CDR1 and CDR2 (germline): LNHDA, SQIVND (reference sequence). The CDR3 has 14 amino acids. Trimming cost V 11 bases and J 3 bases, with 16 bases left between them. CDR3 in amino acids: CASTPQGYTGELFF. The DNA of the CDR3 is TGTGCCTCAACCCCCCAGGGGTACACCGGGGAGCTGTTTTTT.

The V gene is TRBV7-8, the J gene TRBJ2-2, with a tentative D call TRBD1 (6 bases). The CDR3 extends over 15 amino acids. The germline V gene has CDR1 SGHVS and CDR2 FQNEAQ. Trimming removed 5 bases from V and 13 bases from J, with 23 bases in between. The CDR3 nucleotides read TGTGCCAGCAGCGTACGGGACAACGCCCGGGCGGGGCTGTTTTTT. Residues: CASSVRDNARAGLFF.

The count of this clone is one. The V and J genes are TRBV12-5 and TRBJ2-1; perhaps TRBD1 as D (6 bases). In germline, CDR1 is LGHNT, CDR2 FRNRAP. V gave up 5 bases and J gave up 1 base, with 12 bases separating them. The CDR3 has 15 amino acids. CDR3 sequence (DNA): TGTGCTAGTGGTGGATCGGACAGATCCTACAATGAGCAGTTCTTC. It codes for CASGGSDRSYNEQFF.

The chain recombines TRBV4-2 with TRBJ2-7; the match to TRBD1 covers 7 bases. The germline V gene encodes CDR1 LGHNA and CDR2 YNFKEQ. V lost 0 bases and J lost 0; bases outside the gene matches: 5. This CDR3 region has 16 residues. This CDR3 is CASSQDPGGPSYEQYF. The DNA of the CDR3 is TGTGCCAGCAGCCAAGATCCAGGGGGTCCCTCCTACGAGCAGTACTTC.

The J gene is TRBJ1-1, the V gene TRBV15; D is unclear. CDR1 and CDR2 from the germline V gene are LNHNV and YYDKDF (reference sequence). Deletions cut 2 bases from V and 2 bases from J, with 12 bases between. The CDR3 totals 15 residues. The CDR3 DNA reads as TGTGCCACCAGCAGACATCCTATTCCCAACACTGAAGCTTTCTTT. Translation: CATSRHPIPNTEAFF.

The sample holds one count of this clone. V and J are TRBV2 and TRBJ2-7; D perhaps matches TRBD2 (7 bases). The CDR3 loop spans 15 amino acids. The germline V gene has CDR1 SNHLY and CDR2 FYNNEI. Trimming pared 5 bases from V and 0 bases from J, leaving 14 bases between. In DNA form, the CDR3 reads TGTGCCAGCAGTCCGGAGGGGGGGCGCTCCTACGAGCAGTACTTC. Residues: CASSPEGGRSYEQYF.

This clone appeared a few times. CDR3 residues: CARSQRTSGRGRFF. CDR3 DNA sequence: TGTGCCAGAAGCCAGAGGACTAGCGGGAGGGGTCGGTTCTTC. The V call is TRBV5-3, the J call TRBJ2-1; 15 bases are a match to TRBD2. TRBV5-3 counts as an open reading frame of uncertain function. This CDR3 is built from 14 residues. Unmatched junction bases numbered 8, after V lost 4 bases and J lost 15 bases.

The chain carries TRBV11-3 and TRBJ2-1, with TRBD2 matching 8 bases. The junction had 3 bases not matched to a gene; V was cut back by 1 base and J by 4 bases. Germline V gives CDR1 SGHNT, CDR2 YENEEA. The CDR3 is 15 amino acids. CDR3 protein: CASSLVAGPYNEQFF. As DNA, the CDR3 is TGTGCCAGCAGCTTAGTAGCGGGGCCTTACAATGAGCAGTTCTTC.

V usage is TRBV4-3 and J usage is TRBJ2-1, with 9 bases identical to TRBD1. There are 20 residues in the CDR3. Germline CDR1 reads LGHNA; CDR2 reads YSLEER. Trimming took 0 bases from V and 7 from J; bases not matched to a gene: 19. CDR3 in amino acids: CASSQDPQSTNRGRRNEQFF. CDR3 bases: TGCGCCAGCAGCCAAGATCCCCAATCAACAAACAGGGGGCGAAGAAATGAGCAGTTCTTC.

The chain has TRBV6-1 and TRBJ2-1; maybe TRBD2 (5 bases). The CDR3 length is 15 residues. V was trimmed by 2 bases and J by 5 bases, leaving 13 bases between them. The germline CDR1 and CDR2 sequences are MNHNS and SASEGT. Here the CDR3 reads CASSEIDYADNEQFF. As DNA, the CDR3 is TGTGCCAGCAGTGAAATTGACTATGCGGACAATGAGCAGTTCTTC.

J is TRBJ2-3 and V is TRBV7-2; possibly TRBD2 for D (6 bases). V was pared by 1 base and J by 4 bases, with 15 bases between. Germline V gene sequence: CDR1 SGHTA, CDR2 FQGNSA. The CDR3 sequence is 16 residues long. CDR3 sequence reads: CASSLGPGEGADTQYF. The DNA for the CDR3 is TGTGCCAGCAGCTTAGGACCGGGAGAGGGTGCAGATACGCAGTATTTT.

This clone has more than one count but fewer than ten. J is TRBJ2-7 and V is TRBV4-3, with 7 bases identical to TRBD1. CDR1 and CDR2 from the germline V gene are LGHNA and YSLEER. The length of the CDR3 is 15 residues. The J segment lost 2 bases and the V segment lost 3 bases, leaving 7 bases of the junction unmatched. The CDR3: CASSHYRGQTYEQYF. The CDR3 nucleotides read TGCGCCAGCAGCCACTACAGGGGACAAACCTACGAGCAGTACTTC.

V is TRBV4-3 and J is TRBJ1-4, with 9 nucleotides matching TRBD1. Unmatched junction bases numbered 7, after V lost 4 bases and J lost 7 bases. The CDR3 is 15 amino acids. The germline gives CDR1 LGHNA, CDR2 YSLEER. The CDR3 loop is CASSPRQGGFEKLFF. The CDR3 DNA follows: TGCGCCAGCAGCCCCAGACAGGGGGGTTTTGAAAAACTGTTTTTT.

J is TRBJ2-5 and V is TRBV6-1, with D tentatively TRBD2 (7 bases). Matching the DNA end better, TRBJ2-7 makes the J call doubtful. This CDR3 spans 13 amino acids. Germline V gene sequence: CDR1 MNHNS, CDR2 SASEGT. In DNA form, the CDR3 reads TGTGCCGCCATAAAGGGGGACTACTACGAGCAGTACTTC. It codes for CAAIKGDYYEQYF.

The J gene is TRBJ1-4, the V gene TRBV7-9, with D perhaps TRBD1 (5 bases). Deletions cut 5 bases from V and 0 bases from J, with 7 bases between. This CDR3 contains 14 residues. Germline V CDR1 and CDR2: SEHNR, FQNEAQ (reference sequence). The CDR3 protein is CASSHRSTNEKLFF. DNA of the CDR3: TGTGCCAGCAGCCACAGGTCAACTAATGAAAAACTGTTTTTT. The entire variable domain, with the rest obtained from reference TRBV7-9 and TRBJ1-4, is as follows: DTGVSQNPRHKITKRGQNVTFRCDPISEHNRLYWYRQTLGQGPEFLTYFQNEAQLEKSRLLSDRFSAERPKGSFSTLEIQRTEQGDSAMYLCASSHRSTNEKLFFGSGTQLSVL.

The chain recombines TRBV7-3 with TRBJ2-1; a weak D match, TRBD2 (5 bases). The CDR3 consists of 17 residues. Germline V CDR1 and CDR2: SGHTA, FQGTGA. Trimming took off 6 bases at V and 5 bases at J, with 23 bases between the two ends. The CDR3 DNA is TGTGCCAGCAGTCCGGGGTCACCCTACTTACGCAACAATGAGCAGTTCTTC. Encoded protein: CASSPGSPYLRNNEQFF.

CDR3 sequence (DNA): TGCGCCAGCAGCCAACTCGGGACAGCCGGTGGGGGCTACACCTTC. Protein sequence: CASSQLGTAGGGYTF. The rearrangement links TRBV4-3 to TRBJ1-2; 7 nucleotides match TRBD1. The CDR3 is 15 residues long. Germline trimming cut 2 bases from V and 8 bases from J; bases unmatched to any gene: 11. Looked up from germline, CDR1 is LGHNA and CDR2 is YSLEER.

The chain couples TRBV2 to TRBJ2-4; weak D call: TRBD2 (6 bases). V was cut by 6 bases and J by 9 bases, with 21 bases left in between. Per the germline V gene, CDR1 is SNHLY and CDR2 is FYNNEI. This CDR3 is built from 15 residues. CDR3 amino acids: CASRRLREVAGIQYF. The CDR3 DNA is TGTGCCAGCAGGAGGCTAAGGGAGGTGGCGGGCATTCAGTACTTC.

The chain couples TRBV13 to TRBJ1-1, with 7 positions matching TRBD1. Germline CDR1 reads PRHDT; CDR2 reads FYEKMQ (reference sequence). The V gene end was trimmed by 2 bases and the J gene end by 1 base; junction bases not matched to a gene: 1. The CDR3 sequence is 14 residues long. The CDR3 is CASSLNRGNTEAFF. For the CDR3, the DNA is TGTGCCAGCAGCTTAAACAGGGGGAACACTGAAGCTTTCTTT.

The CDR3, as DNA: TGTGCCAGCAGTTCGACTAGCCCGTACGAGCAGTACTTC. This codes for CASSSTSPYEQYF. V usage is TRBV28 and J usage is TRBJ2-7; 7 bases agree with TRBD2. Germline CDR1 reads MDHEN; CDR2 reads SYDVKM. Unmatched junction bases numbered 4, after V lost 4 bases and J lost 4 bases. The CDR3 loop spans 13 amino acids.

The CDR3 protein is CASGASGIPDTQYF. DNA for the CDR3: TGTGCCAGCGGTGCAAGCGGGATCCCCGATACGCAGTATTTT. The genes are TRBV6-5 and TRBJ2-3; 7 bases match TRBD2. The CDR3 is 14 amino acids. V lost 8 bases to trimming and J lost 6 bases; unmatched junction nucleotides: 11. Germline CDR1 reads MNHEY; CDR2 reads SVGAGI.

The CDR3 bases are TGCGCCAGCAGCCCTGAGGCGGGTAAACCCTACAATGAGCAGTTCTTC. Its protein is CASSPEAGKPYNEQFF. This sequence joins TRBV4-1 and TRBJ2-1; maybe TRBD2 (5 bases). The germline V gene encodes CDR1 MGHRA and CDR2 YSYEKL. The CDR3 contains 16 residues. Trimming removed 4 bases at V and 2 bases at J, with 15 bases between.

The count of this clone is one. V is TRBV15 and J is TRBJ2-3, with 8 bases matching TRBD2. Per the germline V gene, CDR1 is LNHNV and CDR2 is YYDKDF (reference sequence). Trimming took 0 bases from V and 0 from J; bases not matched to a gene: 5. There are 17 residues in the CDR3. The CDR3 DNA reads as TGTGCCACCAGCAGAGATAGGGCTAGCGGGAGCACAGATACGCAGTATTTT. Amino acids: CATSRDRASGSTDTQYF.

The chain links TRBV28 to TRBJ2-7; the match to TRBD1 covers 8 bases. Per the germline V gene, CDR1 is MDHEN and CDR2 is SYDVKM. The V segment lost 1 base and the J segment 5 bases; nucleotides outside the gene matches: 13. The length of the CDR3 is 17 residues. In nucleotides, the CDR3 is TGTGCCAGCAGTTTATTCCCATATCGGACAGGGCCTAACGAGCAGTACTTC. Translated, it gives CASSLFPYRTGPNEQYF.

V gene TRBV14 combines with J gene TRBJ1-1, with D possibly TRBD1 on 5 matching bases. The CDR3 is 17 amino acids. Looked up from germline, CDR1 is SGHDN and CDR2 is FVKESK. Trimming removed 4 bases at V and 2 bases at J, with 20 bases between. This CDR3 reads CASSPAQGYPLNTEAFF. The CDR3 region has the DNA TGTGCCAGCAGCCCGGCGCAGGGTTATCCTTTAAACACTGAAGCTTTCTTT.

The chain employs TRBV29-1 and TRBJ2-5; D perhaps matches TRBD2 (5 bases). Per germline, CDR1 SQVTM and CDR2 ANQGSEA. The V end was cut by 4 bases, the J end by 4 bases, with 13 bases between. The CDR3 spans 13 residues. The DNA of the CDR3 is TGCAGCGTTGTTGGAGACTACGGAGAGACCCAGTACTTC. Protein sequence: CSVVGDYGETQYF.

The genes are TRBV19 and TRBJ2-1; D uncertain. Germline CDR1 is LNHDA and CDR2 is SQIVND (reference sequence). This CDR3 has 14 amino acids. The ends were cut back, 6 bases at V and 3 bases at J, with 12 bases in the middle. CDR3: CASSGRGNYNEQFF. The DNA for the CDR3 is TGTGCCAGTAGCGGCAGAGGAAACTACAATGAGCAGTTCTTC.

This sequence joins TRBV25-1 and TRBJ1-4; maybe TRBD1 (6 bases). Germline lookup yields CDR1 MGHDK and CDR2 SYGVNS. This CDR3 comprises 15 residues. With 2 bases removed from V and 3 bases from J, the gap between germline ends came to 10 bases. CDR3 region: CASSEVGAANEKLFF. The CDR3 coding sequence is TGTGCCAGCAGTGAAGTGGGGGCAGCTAATGAAAAACTGTTTTTT.